This TCR beta chain was identified in a study of Ad26.COV2.S vaccination and SARS-CoV-2 variants. Study findings and constraints: The study found higher spike-specific TCR breadth in vaccine than placebo recipients.

Generated by immunoSEQ multiplex PCR, the TCRdb table keeps only in-frame clones and is missing some. The data hold 380,000 or so clones, with about 80% observed a single time. Germline V gene sequence: CDR1 MNHEY, CDR2 SVGAGI. CDR3 length: 14 residues. V lost 8 bases, J lost 5 bases, and 16 bases lay in between. Described treatment: around 19 received Ad26.COV2.S at low or high dose, single or two shots; 5 received placebo; per-sample allocation not given. Samples analyzed were those drawn on day 63 after the first vaccine or placebo injection. An Ad26 vector carrying the Wuhan-strain SARS-CoV-2 spike served as the vaccine. A few counts support this clone. Its matching antigen is unknown.

The clonotype originates from a person between 18 and 65 years old who received the Ad26.COV2.S COVID-19 vaccine or a placebo. The material sequenced was peripheral blood, taken in a trial of Ad26.COV2.S vaccine versus placebo. V is TRBV6-5 and J is TRBJ1-5; D might be TRBD1 (5 bases). The CDR3 DNA follows: TGTGCCAGCGGGAGACATGTGGGGGATCAGCCCCAGCATTTT. Translating gives CASGRHVGDQPQHF.